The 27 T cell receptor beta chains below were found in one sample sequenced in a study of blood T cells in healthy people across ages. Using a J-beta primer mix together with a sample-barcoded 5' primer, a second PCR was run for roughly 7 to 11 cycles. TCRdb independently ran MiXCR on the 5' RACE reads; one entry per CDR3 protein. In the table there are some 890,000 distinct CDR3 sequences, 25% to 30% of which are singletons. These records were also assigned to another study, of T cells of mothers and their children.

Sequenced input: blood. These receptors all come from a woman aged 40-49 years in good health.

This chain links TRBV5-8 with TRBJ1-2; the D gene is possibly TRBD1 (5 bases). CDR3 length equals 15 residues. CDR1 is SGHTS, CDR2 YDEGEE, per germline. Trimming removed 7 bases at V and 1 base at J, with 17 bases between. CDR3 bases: TGTGCCAGCGATTGGGGCGGGGTATATAACTATGGCTACACCTTC. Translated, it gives CASDWGGVYNYGYTF.

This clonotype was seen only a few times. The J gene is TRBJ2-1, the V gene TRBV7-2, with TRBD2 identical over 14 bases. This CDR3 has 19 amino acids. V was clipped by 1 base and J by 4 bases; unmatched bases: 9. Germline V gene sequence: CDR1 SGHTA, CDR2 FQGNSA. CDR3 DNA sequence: TGTGCCAGCAGCTTAGACCCGGGACTAGCGGGGGCTAAGTACAATGAGCAGTTCTTC. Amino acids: CASSLDPGLAGAKYNEQFF.

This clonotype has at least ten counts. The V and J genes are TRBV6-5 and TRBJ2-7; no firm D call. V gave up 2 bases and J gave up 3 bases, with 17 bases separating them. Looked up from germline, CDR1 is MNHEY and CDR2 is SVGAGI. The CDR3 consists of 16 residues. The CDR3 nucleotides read TGTGCCAGCAGTTACGGCCTCACGGGCCTCGACTACGAGCAGTACTTC. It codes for CASSYGLTGLDYEQYF.

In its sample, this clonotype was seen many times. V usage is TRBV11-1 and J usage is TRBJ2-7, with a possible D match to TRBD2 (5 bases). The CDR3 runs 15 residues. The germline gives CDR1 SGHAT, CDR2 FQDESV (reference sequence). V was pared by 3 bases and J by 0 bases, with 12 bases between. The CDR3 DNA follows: TGTGCCAGCAGCTTCGACACCGGGGTCTCCTACGAGCAGTACTTC. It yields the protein CASSFDTGVSYEQYF.

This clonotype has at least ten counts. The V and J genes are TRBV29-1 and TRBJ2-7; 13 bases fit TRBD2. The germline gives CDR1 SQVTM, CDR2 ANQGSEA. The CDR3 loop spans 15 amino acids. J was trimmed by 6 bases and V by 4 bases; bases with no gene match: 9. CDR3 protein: CSVAMGLAGFSEQYF. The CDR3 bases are TGCAGCGTTGCAATGGGACTAGCGGGGTTTAGCGAGCAGTACTTC.

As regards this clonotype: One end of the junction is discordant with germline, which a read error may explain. The CDR3 region is CCARMQGNTEAFF. DNA of the CDR3: TGCTGTGCTAGAATGCAAGGGAACACTGAAGCTTTCTTT. V usage is TRBV20-1 and J usage is TRBJ1-1; no clear D gene. This CDR3 region has 13 residues. Germline V gene lookup returns CDR1 DFQATT and CDR2 SNEGSKA (reference sequence).

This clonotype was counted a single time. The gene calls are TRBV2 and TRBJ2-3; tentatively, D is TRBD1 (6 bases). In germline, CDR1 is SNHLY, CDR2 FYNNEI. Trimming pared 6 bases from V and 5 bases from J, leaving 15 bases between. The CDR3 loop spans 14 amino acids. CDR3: CASRERQGKDTQYF. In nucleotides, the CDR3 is TGTGCCAGCAGGGAGCGGCAGGGGAAAGATACGCAGTATTTT.

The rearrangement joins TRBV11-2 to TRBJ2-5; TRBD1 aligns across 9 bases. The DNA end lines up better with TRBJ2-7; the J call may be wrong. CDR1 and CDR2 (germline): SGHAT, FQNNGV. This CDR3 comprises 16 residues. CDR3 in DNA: TGTGCCAGCAGCTTAGGGCGCGGAGGGGGACAGGGCGAGCAGTACTTC. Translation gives CASSLGRGGGQGEQYF.

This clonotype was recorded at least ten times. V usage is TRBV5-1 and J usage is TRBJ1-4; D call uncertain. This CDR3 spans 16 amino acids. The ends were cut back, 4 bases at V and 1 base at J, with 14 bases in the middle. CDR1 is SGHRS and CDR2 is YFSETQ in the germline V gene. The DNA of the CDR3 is TGCGCCAGCAGCCCAGCAGTCAGCGGAACTAATGAAAAACTGTTTTTT. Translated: CASSPAVSGTNEKLFF.

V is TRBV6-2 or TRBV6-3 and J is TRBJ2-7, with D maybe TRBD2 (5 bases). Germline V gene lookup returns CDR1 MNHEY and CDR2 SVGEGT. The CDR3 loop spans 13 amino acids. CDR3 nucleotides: TGTGCTATCCAGCCGGTCGGGGTGGCGGGGCAGTACTTC. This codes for CAIQPVGVAGQYF.

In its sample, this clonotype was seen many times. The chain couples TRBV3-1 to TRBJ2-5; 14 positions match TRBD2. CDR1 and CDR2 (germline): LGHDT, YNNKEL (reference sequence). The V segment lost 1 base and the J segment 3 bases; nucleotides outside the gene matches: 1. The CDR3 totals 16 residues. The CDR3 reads CASSQAGLAGEETQYF. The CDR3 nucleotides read TGTGCCAGCAGCCAAGCGGGACTAGCGGGGGAAGAGACCCAGTACTTC.

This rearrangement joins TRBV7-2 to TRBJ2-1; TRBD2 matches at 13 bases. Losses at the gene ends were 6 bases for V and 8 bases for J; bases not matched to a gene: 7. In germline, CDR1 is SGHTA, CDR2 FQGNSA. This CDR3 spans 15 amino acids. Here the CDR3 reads CASRSGTSGVYEQFF. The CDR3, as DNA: TGTGCCAGCAGATCCGGGACTAGCGGGGTTTATGAGCAGTTCTTC.

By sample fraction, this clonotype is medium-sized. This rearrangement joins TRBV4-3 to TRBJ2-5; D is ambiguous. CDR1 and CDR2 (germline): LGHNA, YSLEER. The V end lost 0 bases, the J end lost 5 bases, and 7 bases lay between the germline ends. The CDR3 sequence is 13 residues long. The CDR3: CASSQDHGETQYF. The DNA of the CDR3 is TGCGCCAGCAGCCAAGATCATGGCGAGACCCAGTACTTC.

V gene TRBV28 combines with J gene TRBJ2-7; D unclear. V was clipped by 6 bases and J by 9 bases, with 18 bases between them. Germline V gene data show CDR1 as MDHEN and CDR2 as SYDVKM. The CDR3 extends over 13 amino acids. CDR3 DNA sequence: TGTGCCAGCAGCGCCTTGACTGCCGTCGGGCAGTACTTC. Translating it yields CASSALTAVGQYF.

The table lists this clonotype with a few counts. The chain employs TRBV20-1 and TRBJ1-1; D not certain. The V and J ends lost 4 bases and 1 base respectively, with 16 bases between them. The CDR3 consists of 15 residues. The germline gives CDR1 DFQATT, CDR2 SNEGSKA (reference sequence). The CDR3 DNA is TGCAGTGCTAACGAGGAACCCTGGTGGAACACTGAAGCTTTCTTT. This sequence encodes CSANEEPWWNTEAFF.

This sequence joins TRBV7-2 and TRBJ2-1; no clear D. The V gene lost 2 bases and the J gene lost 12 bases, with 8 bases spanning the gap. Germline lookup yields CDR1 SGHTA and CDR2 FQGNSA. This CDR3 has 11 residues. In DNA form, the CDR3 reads TGTGCCAGCAGCTTATATAGTGGGCAGTTCTTC. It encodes CASSLYSGQFF.

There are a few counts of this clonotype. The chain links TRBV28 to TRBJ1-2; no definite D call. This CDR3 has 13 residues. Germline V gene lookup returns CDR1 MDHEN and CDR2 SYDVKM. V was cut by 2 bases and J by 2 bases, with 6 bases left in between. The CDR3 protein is CASSLTRNYGYTF. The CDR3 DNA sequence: TGTGCCAGCAGTTTAACCAGGAACTATGGCTACACCTTC.

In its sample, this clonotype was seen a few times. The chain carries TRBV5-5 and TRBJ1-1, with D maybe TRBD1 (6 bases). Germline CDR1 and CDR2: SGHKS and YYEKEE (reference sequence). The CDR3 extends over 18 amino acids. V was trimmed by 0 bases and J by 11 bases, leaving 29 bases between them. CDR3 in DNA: TGTGCCAGCAGCTTGGCCTTCGGGGGCAGCGGCTTGGGGGTAATGGCTTTCTTT. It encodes CASSLAFGGSGLGVMAFF.

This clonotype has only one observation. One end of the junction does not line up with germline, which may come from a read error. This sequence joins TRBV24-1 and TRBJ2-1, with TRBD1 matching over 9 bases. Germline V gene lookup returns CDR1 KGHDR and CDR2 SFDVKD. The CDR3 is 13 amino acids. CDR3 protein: CATSEGWTGATIF. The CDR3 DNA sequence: TGTGCCACCAGTGAGGGGTGGACAGGGGCAACGATCTTC.

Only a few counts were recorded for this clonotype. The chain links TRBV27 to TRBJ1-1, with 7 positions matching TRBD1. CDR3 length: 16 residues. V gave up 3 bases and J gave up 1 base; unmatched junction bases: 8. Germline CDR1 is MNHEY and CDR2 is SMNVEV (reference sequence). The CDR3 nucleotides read TGTGCCAGCAGTTTTGAGGGGGCGGCGACGAACACTGAAGCTTTCTTT. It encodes CASSFEGAATNTEAFF.

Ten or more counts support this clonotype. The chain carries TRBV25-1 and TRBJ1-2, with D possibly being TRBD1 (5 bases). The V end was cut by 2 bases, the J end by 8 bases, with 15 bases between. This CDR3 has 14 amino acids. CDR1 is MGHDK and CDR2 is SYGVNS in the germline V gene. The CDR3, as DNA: TGTGCCAGCAGTGAAGCCTCCAGGGTGGACGGCTACACCTTC. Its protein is CASSEASRVDGYTF.

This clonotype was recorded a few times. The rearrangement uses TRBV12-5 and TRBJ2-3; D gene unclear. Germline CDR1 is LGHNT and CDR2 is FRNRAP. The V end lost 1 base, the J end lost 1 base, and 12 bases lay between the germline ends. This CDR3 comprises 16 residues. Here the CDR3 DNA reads TGTGCTAGTGGTTTGGGGTTGGAGCTGCGCACAGATACGCAGTATTTT. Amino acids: CASGLGLELRTDTQYF.

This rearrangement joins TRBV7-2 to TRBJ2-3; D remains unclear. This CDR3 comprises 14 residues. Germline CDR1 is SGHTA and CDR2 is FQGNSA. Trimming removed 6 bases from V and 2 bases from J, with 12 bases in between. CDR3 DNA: TGTGCCAGCAGATTTGGACGGGCCACAGATACGCAGTATTTT. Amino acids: CASRFGRATDTQYF.

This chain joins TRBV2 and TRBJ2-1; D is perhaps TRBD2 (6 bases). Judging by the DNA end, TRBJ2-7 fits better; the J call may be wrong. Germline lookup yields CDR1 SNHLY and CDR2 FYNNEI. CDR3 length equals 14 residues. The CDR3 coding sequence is TGTGCCAGCGGGGGGTCAATATCCTACAATGAGCAGTACTTC. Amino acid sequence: CASGGSISYNEQYF.

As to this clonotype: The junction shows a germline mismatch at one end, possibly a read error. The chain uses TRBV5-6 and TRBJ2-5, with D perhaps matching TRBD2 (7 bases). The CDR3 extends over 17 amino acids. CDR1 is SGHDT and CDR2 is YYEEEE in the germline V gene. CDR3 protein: CASSLVSGGGRQDTQYF. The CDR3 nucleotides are TGTGCCAGCAGCTTGGTTAGTGGGGGGGGCCGACAAGACACCCAGTACTTC.

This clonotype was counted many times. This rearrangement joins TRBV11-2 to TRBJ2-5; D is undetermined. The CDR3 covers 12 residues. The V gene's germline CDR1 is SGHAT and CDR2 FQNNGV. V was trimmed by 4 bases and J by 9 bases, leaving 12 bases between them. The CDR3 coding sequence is TGTGCCAGCAGCTCCATGTCTTATGCCCAGTACTTC. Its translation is CASSSMSYAQYF.

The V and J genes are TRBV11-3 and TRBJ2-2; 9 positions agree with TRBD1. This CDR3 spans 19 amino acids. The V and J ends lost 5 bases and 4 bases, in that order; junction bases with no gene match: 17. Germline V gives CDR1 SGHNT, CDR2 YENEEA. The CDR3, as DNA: TGTGCCAGCAGCCTAAAGGGCGGAGGACAGGGGAGGGGCACCGGGGAGCTGTTTTTT. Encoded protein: CASSLKGGGQGRGTGELFF.